This T cell receptor (beta chain) was sequenced during a study of cytomegalovirus exposure and HLA in healthy donors. As concerns this clone: The antigen remains unidentified.

Researchers ran the PCR with 60 Vbeta and 13 Jbeta primers. Assay: immunoSEQ multiplex PCR; the TCRdb copy retains only in-frame clones and omits some. The repertoire includes roughly 120,000 clones, 75% to 85% of them detected once, and around 4% sits in the top ten. The CDR3 loop spans 14 amino acids. Germline V gives CDR1 MDHEN, CDR2 SYDVKM. Losses at the gene ends were 6 bases for V and 5 bases for J; bases not matched to a gene: 6. Notes on the study in general: Immune exposure information available was restricted to CMV serostatus. Looking again later, the authors saw that most CMV-associated TCR beta chains seemed HLA-restricted. In vitro work confirmed that a few CMV-associated chains recognize CMV antigens.

Each donor was healthy, and each was a bone marrow donor. This chain joins TRBV28 and TRBJ1-2; 10 bases are a match to TRBD1. This TCR was recovered from a man aged 40-50 years in good health and CMV-seronegative. Material: PBMCs. CDR3 sequence (DNA): TGTGCCAGCAGGACAGGGGGCTGGGGATATGGCTACACCTTC. It codes for CASRTGGWGYGYTF.